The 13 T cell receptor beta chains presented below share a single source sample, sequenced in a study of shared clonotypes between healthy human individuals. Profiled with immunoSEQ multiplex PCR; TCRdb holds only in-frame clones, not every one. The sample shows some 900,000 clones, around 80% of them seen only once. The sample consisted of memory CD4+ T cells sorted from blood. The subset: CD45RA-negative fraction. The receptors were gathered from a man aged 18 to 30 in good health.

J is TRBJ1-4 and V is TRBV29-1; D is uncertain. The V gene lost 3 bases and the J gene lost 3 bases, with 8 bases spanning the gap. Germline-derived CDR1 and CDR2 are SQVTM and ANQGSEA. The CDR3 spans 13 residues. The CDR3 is CSVEGSSNEKLFF. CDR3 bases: TGCAGCGTTGAGGGCAGCTCTAATGAAAAACTGTTTTTT.

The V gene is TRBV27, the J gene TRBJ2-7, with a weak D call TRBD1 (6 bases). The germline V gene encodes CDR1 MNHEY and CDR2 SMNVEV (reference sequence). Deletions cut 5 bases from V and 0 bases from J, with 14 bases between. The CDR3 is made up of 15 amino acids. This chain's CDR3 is CASSRLGTSSYEQYF. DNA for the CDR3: TGTGCCAGCAGTCGTCTGGGGACAAGCTCCTACGAGCAGTACTTC.

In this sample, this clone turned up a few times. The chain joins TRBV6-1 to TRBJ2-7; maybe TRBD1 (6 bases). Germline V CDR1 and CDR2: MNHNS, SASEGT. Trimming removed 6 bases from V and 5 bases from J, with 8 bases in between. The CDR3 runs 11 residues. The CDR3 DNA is TGTGCCAGCAGGAAGGGGGACGAGCAGTACTTC. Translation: CASRKGDEQYF.

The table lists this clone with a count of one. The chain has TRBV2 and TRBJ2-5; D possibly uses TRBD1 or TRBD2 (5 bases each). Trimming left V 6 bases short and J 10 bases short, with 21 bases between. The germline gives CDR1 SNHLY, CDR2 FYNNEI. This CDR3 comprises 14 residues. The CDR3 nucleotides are TGTGCCAGCAGGGACGAGGTTGGAGTGGGGGACCAGTACTTC. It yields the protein CASRDEVGVGDQYF.

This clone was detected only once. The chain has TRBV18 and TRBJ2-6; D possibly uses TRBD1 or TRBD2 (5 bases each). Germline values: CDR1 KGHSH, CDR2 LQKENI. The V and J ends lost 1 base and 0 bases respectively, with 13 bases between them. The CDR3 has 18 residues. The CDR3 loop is CASSPLGASTSGANVLTF. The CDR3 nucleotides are TGTGCCAGCTCACCACTCGGGGCATCAACCTCTGGGGCCAACGTCCTGACTTTC.

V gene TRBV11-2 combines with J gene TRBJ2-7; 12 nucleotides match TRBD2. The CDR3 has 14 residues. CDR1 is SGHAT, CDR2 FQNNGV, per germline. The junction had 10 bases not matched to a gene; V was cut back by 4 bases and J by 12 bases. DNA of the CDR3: TGTGCCAGCAGCTCTAGCGGGAGGGCCAGTAGGCCGTACTTC. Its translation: CASSSSGRASRPYF.

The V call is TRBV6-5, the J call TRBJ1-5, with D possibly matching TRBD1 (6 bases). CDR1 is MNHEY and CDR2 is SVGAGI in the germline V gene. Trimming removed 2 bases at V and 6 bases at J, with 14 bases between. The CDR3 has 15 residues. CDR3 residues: CASSYMRGASQPQHF. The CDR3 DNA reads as TGTGCCAGCAGTTACATGAGGGGGGCTAGTCAGCCCCAGCATTTT.

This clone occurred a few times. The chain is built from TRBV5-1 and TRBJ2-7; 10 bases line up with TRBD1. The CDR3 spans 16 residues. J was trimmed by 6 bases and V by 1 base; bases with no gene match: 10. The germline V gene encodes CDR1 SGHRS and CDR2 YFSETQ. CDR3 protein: CASSLTGTGERGEQYF. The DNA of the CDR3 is TGCGCCAGCAGCTTGACCGGGACAGGGGAACGAGGCGAGCAGTACTTC. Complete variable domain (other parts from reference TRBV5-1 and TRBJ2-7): KAGVTQTPRYLIKTRGQQVTLSCSPISGHRSVSWYQQTPGQGLQFLFEYFSETQRNKGNFPGRFSGRQFSNSRSEMNVSTLELGDSALYLCASSLTGTGERGEQYFGPGTRLTVT.

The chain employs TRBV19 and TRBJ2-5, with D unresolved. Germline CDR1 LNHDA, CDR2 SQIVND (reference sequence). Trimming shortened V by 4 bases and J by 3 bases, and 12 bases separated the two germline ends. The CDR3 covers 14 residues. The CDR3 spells CASSRTRSKETQYF. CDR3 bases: TGTGCCAGTAGTAGGACCAGGAGTAAAGAGACCCAGTACTTC.

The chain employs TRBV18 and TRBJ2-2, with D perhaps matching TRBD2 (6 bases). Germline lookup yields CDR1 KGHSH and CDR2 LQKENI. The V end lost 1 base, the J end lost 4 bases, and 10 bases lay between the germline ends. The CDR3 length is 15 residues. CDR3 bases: TGTGCCAGCTCACCACGCGACGGGGGCACCGGGGAGCTGTTTTTT. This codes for CASSPRDGGTGELFF.

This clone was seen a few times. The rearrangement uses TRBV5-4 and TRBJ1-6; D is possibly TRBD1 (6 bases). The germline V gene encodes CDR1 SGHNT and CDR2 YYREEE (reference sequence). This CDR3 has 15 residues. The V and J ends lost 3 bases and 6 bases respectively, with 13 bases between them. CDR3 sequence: CASSSQTGVNSPLHF. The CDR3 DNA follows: TGTGCCAGCAGCTCTCAGACAGGTGTTAATTCACCCCTCCACTTT.

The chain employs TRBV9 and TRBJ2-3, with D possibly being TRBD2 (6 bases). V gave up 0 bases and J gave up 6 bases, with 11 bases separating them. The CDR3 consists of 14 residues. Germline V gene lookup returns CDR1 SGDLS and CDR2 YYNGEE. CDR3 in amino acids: CASSVGRGIDTQYF. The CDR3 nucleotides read TGTGCCAGCAGCGTAGGGCGGGGTATTGATACGCAGTATTTT.

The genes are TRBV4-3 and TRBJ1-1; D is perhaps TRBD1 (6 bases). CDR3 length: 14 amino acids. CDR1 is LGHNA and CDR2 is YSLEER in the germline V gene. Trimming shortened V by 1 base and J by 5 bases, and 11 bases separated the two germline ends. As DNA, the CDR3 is TGCGCCAGCAGCCAAGTACAAGGGGGGACTGAAGCTTTCTTT. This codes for CASSQVQGGTEAFF.